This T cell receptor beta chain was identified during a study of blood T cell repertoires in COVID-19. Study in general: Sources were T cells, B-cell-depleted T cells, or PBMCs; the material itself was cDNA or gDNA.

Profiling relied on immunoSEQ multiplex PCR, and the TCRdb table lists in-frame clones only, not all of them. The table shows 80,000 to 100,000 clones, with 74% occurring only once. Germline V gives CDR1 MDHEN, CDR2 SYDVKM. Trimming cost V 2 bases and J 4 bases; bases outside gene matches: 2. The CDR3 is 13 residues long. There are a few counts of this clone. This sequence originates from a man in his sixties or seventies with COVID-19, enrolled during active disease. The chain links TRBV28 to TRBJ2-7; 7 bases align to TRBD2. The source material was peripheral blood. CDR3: CASSLLAEYEQYF. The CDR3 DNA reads TGTGCCAGCAGTTTACTAGCGGAGTACGAGCAGTACTTC. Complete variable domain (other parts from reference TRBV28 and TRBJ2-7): DVKVTQSSRYLVKRTGEKVFLECVQDMDHENMFWYRQDPGLGLRLIYFSYDVKMKEKGDIPEGYSVSREKKERFSLILESASTNQTSMYLCASSLLAEYEQYFGPGTRLTVT.